The next 31 T cell receptor beta chains were all read from a single sample in a study of Tregs in tolerant kidney transplant recipients. Recipient PBMCs carried a CFSE label and met irradiated graft donor PBMCs for over 5 days before FACS sorting. These receptors' antigens are unknown. The protocol was immunoSEQ multiplex PCR, while the TCRdb copy is restricted to in-frame clones and leaves out a portion. This table holds approximately 8,100 clones, about 34% found once. The source material was CD8+ T cells from blood cultured with allogeneic cells, sampled before the transplant. These receptors were obtained from a human patient who received a combined kidney and bone marrow transplant.

DNA for the CDR3: TGTGCCAGCAGCTTAAGGGGGATGGACGAGCAGTACTTC. Translating gives CASSLRGMDEQYF. The V call is TRBV13, the J call TRBJ2-7; D possibly corresponds to TRBD1 (6 bases). Trimming removed 2 bases at V and 5 bases at J, with 10 bases between. CDR1 and CDR2 from the germline V gene are PRHDT and FYEKMQ (reference sequence). The CDR3 extends over 13 amino acids.

The chain carries TRBV7-9 and TRBJ2-7; 7 nucleotides agree with TRBD1. This CDR3 has 14 residues. V dropped 5 bases and J dropped 3; count of bases not matched to a gene: 7. Germline values: CDR1 SEHNR, CDR2 FQNEAQ (reference sequence). CDR3 bases: TGTGCCAGCAGCCGCCCAGGGACAGTCTACGAGCAGTACTTC. It yields the protein CASSRPGTVYEQYF.

The chain combines TRBV27 with TRBJ1-2; D not certain. CDR3 length: 13 amino acids. Germline CDR1 reads MNHEY; CDR2 reads SMNVEV (reference sequence). The V and J ends lost 2 bases and 4 bases respectively, with 8 bases between them. This CDR3 is CASSLGGSYGYTF. CDR3 sequence (DNA): TGTGCCAGCAGTTTAGGAGGGTCCTATGGCTACACCTTC.

The CDR3 here is CASSRPGLAEQETQYF. The CDR3 DNA reads TGTGCCAGCAGTCGTCCGGGACTAGCGGAACAAGAGACCCAGTACTTC. The chain is built from TRBV2 and TRBJ2-5; 11 nucleotides line up with TRBD2. Per the germline V gene, CDR1 is SNHLY and CDR2 is FYNNEI. The CDR3 covers 16 residues. The V gene end was trimmed by 5 bases and the J gene end by 2 bases; junction bases not matched to a gene: 7.

This clone ranks as medium-sized. The rearrangement joins TRBV27 to TRBJ1-5, with D uncertain. The germline V and J ends were trimmed by 5 bases and 5 bases, with 10 bases remaining between them. The CDR3 is made up of 13 amino acids. In germline, CDR1 is MNHEY, CDR2 SMNVEV (reference sequence). The CDR3 DNA reads TGTGCCAGCAGTCCAAACTACCATCAGCCCCAGCATTTT. Amino acids: CASSPNYHQPQHF.

In its sample, this clone was seen a few times. The chain is built from TRBV9 and TRBJ1-1; D gene ambiguous. The germline V gene has CDR1 SGDLS and CDR2 YYNGEE. Trimming stripped 3 bases from V and 0 bases from J, with 12 bases between. The CDR3 covers 15 residues. The CDR3 is CASSAASTVNTEAFF. The CDR3 coding sequence is TGTGCCAGCAGCGCCGCCTCAACGGTGAACACTGAAGCTTTCTTT.

This rearrangement joins TRBV11-3 to TRBJ2-1, with 9 nucleotides matching TRBD2. The CDR3 length is 16 residues. The germline CDR1 and CDR2 sequences are SGHNT and YENEEA. V was pared by 7 bases and J by 7 bases, with 14 bases of the junction left unmatched. The CDR3 bases are TGTGCCAGCACCGCCCCGACCGGCGGGAGGGCTAATGAGCAGTTCTTC. Protein: CASTAPTGGRANEQFF.

By proportion, this clone is medium-sized. The V and J genes are TRBV4-3 and TRBJ2-2; 10 nucleotides agree with TRBD1. From germline, CDR1 is LGHNA and CDR2 YSLEER. The CDR3 length is 15 residues. V was clipped by 7 bases and J by 0 bases; unmatched bases: 2. The CDR3 region is CASKDRGTNTGELFF. The CDR3 nucleotides read TGCGCCAGCAAGGACAGGGGGACGAACACCGGGGAGCTGTTTTTT.

V and J are TRBV27 and TRBJ1-6, with a possible D match to TRBD1 (5 bases). The CDR3 loop spans 14 amino acids. The germline V gene has CDR1 MNHEY and CDR2 SMNVEV (reference sequence). The germline V and J ends were trimmed by 4 bases and 7 bases, with 11 bases remaining between them. Here the CDR3 DNA reads TGTGCCAGCAGTTATGTCGGGGGGAATTCACCCCTCCACTTT. The encoded protein is CASSYVGGNSPLHF.

The chain combines TRBV4-2 with TRBJ2-1, with D perhaps matching TRBD1 (6 bases). The germline CDR1 and CDR2 sequences are LGHNA and YNFKEQ. Trimming took off 5 bases at V and 8 bases at J, with 28 bases between the two ends. The CDR3 spans 18 residues. CDR3 amino acids: CASSLGVLGRGFLDEQFF. The CDR3 coding sequence is TGTGCCAGCAGCTTGGGCGTGTTGGGCAGGGGCTTTTTGGATGAGCAGTTCTTC.

The chain couples TRBV7-8 to TRBJ1-1, with 7 bases matching TRBD1. There are 14 residues in the CDR3. With V trimmed by 3 bases and J by 1 base, 2 bases remained unmatched. Germline V gene lookup returns CDR1 SGHVS and CDR2 FQNEAQ. The CDR3 loop is CASSFRGENTEAFF. DNA for the CDR3: TGTGCCAGCAGCTTCAGGGGGGAGAACACTGAAGCTTTCTTT.

This clone is termed medium-sized. This chain joins TRBV27 and TRBJ1-5; tentative D call: TRBD1 (6 bases). Germline loops: CDR1 MNHEY, CDR2 SMNVEV (reference sequence). The V end lost 3 bases, the J end lost 6 bases, and 12 bases lay between the germline ends. CDR3 size: 14 residues. CDR3 amino acids: CASSFTGYGQPQHF. CDR3 nucleotide sequence: TGTGCCAGCAGTTTTACAGGGTATGGTCAGCCCCAGCATTTT.

This sequence joins TRBV10-3 and TRBJ1-1; no clear D. V was trimmed by 3 bases and J by 1 base, leaving 12 bases between them. CDR3 length equals 15 residues. Germline values: CDR1 ENHRY, CDR2 SYGVKD. The CDR3 nucleotides read TGTGCCATCAGTGATTCGGTGAGGGAGAACACTGAAGCTTTCTTT. This gives the protein CAISDSVRENTEAFF.

The chain uses TRBV11-2 and TRBJ2-5; TRBD1 matches 7 bases. The last part of the DNA fits TRBJ2-7 better; the J call may be wrong. The CDR3 consists of 15 residues. Germline V lookup: CDR1 SGHAT, CDR2 FQNNGV. In DNA, the CDR3 is TGTGCCAGCAGCCAAGAGGGACAGCTATCCTACGAGCAGTACTTC. Protein sequence: CASSQEGQLSYEQYF.

The V call is TRBV30, the J call TRBJ2-1; 9 bases are shared with TRBD2. CDR3 size: 13 residues. The trim removed 2 bases at V and 6 bases at J, leaving 2 bases unmatched. Per the germline V gene, CDR1 is GTSNPN and CDR2 is SVGIG (reference sequence). This chain's CDR3 is CAWSPGLANEQFF. CDR3 DNA: TGTGCCTGGAGTCCGGGACTAGCCAATGAGCAGTTCTTC.

Turning to this clone: A junction boundary mismatches the germline segment, possibly from a read error. V usage is TRBV27 and J usage is TRBJ2-7; 12 nucleotides match TRBD2. Per germline, CDR1 MNHEY and CDR2 SMNVEV (reference sequence). The CDR3 sequence is 17 residues long. The CDR3 sequence: CANSLLLAGGPSYEQYF. DNA of the CDR3: TGTGCCAACAGTCTACTCCTAGCGGGAGGGCCTTCCTACGAGCAGTACTTC.

This clone was counted between two and nine times. This chain links TRBV19 with TRBJ1-1; the D is unclear. V was pared by 2 bases and J by 7 bases, with 11 bases between. The CDR3 is made up of 13 amino acids. The germline V gene encodes CDR1 LNHDA and CDR2 SQIVND (reference sequence). The CDR3 nucleotides read TGTGCCAGTAGTATATATCCCAGGTTTGAAGCTTTCTTT. It specifies CASSIYPRFEAFF.

This clone was picked up one time. CDR3 protein: CASRQVPASYNEQFF. CDR3 DNA: TGTGCCAGCAGACAGGTTCCTGCCTCCTACAATGAGCAGTTCTTC. This chain links TRBV6-5 with TRBJ2-1; D possibly corresponds to TRBD1 (5 bases). The CDR3 spans 15 residues. Germline values: CDR1 MNHEY, CDR2 SVGAGI. Between the trimmed V and J ends, which lost 6 bases and 0 bases, there was a span of 12 bases.

This clone was picked up one time. The chain employs TRBV27 and TRBJ2-3, with 7 bases lining up with TRBD2. V was pared by 6 bases and J by 1 base, with 10 bases of the junction left unmatched. CDR3 length equals 16 residues. Germline V lookup: CDR1 MNHEY, CDR2 SMNVEV (reference sequence). The CDR3, as DNA: TGTGCCAGCAGCTCGCTAGCGGTAGAGGGCACAGATACGCAGTATTTT. This codes for CASSSLAVEGTDTQYF.

This clone is medium-sized. The chain combines TRBV11-2 with TRBJ2-7; the D gene is possibly TRBD2 (5 bases). There are 15 residues in the CDR3. The V gene lost 7 bases and the J gene lost 0 bases, with 16 bases spanning the gap. Germline V gives CDR1 SGHAT, CDR2 FQNNGV. The CDR3, as DNA: TGTGCCAGCACCACGGAGGCGGAAGTCTCCTACGAGCAGTACTTC. Encoded protein: CASTTEAEVSYEQYF.

This clone was seen once. This chain links TRBV27 with TRBJ1-2; D is ambiguous. The CDR3 loop spans 12 amino acids. Between the trimmed V and J ends, which lost 3 bases and 8 bases, there was a span of 10 bases. CDR1 and CDR2 from the germline V gene are MNHEY and SMNVEV (reference sequence). The CDR3 spells CASSFSGGGYTF. The DNA of the CDR3 is TGTGCCAGCAGTTTTTCGGGCGGGGGCTACACCTTC.

Notes on this clone: At the DNA level, this CDR3 is encoded by other sequences in the same sample as well. The V call is TRBV7-8, the J call TRBJ2-2, with D uncertain. Trimming left V 3 bases short and J 2 bases short, with 4 bases between. CDR1 and CDR2 (germline): SGHVS, FQNEAQ. There are 13 residues in the CDR3. As DNA, the CDR3 is TGTGCCAGCAGCTTCTTAAACACCGGGGAGCTGTTTTTT. Translated: CASSFLNTGELFF.

Within the sample, this clone is medium-sized. The chain has TRBV7-6 and TRBJ1-5; 9 bases are a match to TRBD1. V was pared by 3 bases and J by 0 bases, with 6 bases of the junction left unmatched. The CDR3 consists of 17 residues. Germline V gene data show CDR1 as SGHVS and CDR2 as FNYEAQ. The CDR3 nucleotides read TGTGCCAGCAGCTTGGGGACAGGGATTCATAGCAATCAGCCCCAGCATTTT. This gives the protein CASSLGTGIHSNQPQHF.

Sample share makes this clone medium-sized. The gene calls are TRBV9 and TRBJ2-7, with D possibly TRBD2 on 7 matching bases. The germline V gene has CDR1 SGDLS and CDR2 YYNGEE. The CDR3 sequence is 15 residues long. V lost 2 bases and J 2 bases, leaving 14 bases between the germline ends. CDR3 nucleotides: TGTGCCAGCAGCGTCTCGGGGGGCGAGGCCTACGAGCAGTACTTC. Amino acids: CASSVSGGEAYEQYF.

The chain has TRBV27 and TRBJ1-4; possibly TRBD1 for D (5 bases). CDR1 is MNHEY, CDR2 SMNVEV, per germline (reference sequence). Trimming removed 5 bases at V and 4 bases at J, with 11 bases between. The CDR3 length is 14 residues. The CDR3 protein is CASSVGGGNEKLFF. CDR3 bases: TGTGCCAGCAGTGTGGGCGGGGGTAATGAAAAACTGTTTTTT.

The V gene is TRBV28, the J gene TRBJ1-1; TRBD1 matches at 7 bases. The CDR3 is made up of 14 amino acids. The ends lost 7 bases at V and 4 bases at J; junction bases unmatched: 9. Per germline, CDR1 MDHEN and CDR2 SYDVKM. The CDR3 DNA is TGTGCCAGCAAAGACAGGGAGGAAAGCACTGAAGCTTTCTTT. It yields the protein CASKDREESTEAFF.

Relative to its sample, this clone is medium-sized. CDR3 amino acids: CASSPRLAPTQDLTF. In DNA, the CDR3 is TGTGCCAGCAGCCCCCGACTAGCCCCGACCCAGGACCTGACTTTC. V usage is TRBV9 and J usage is TRBJ2-6; TRBD2 agrees at 7 bases. V was clipped by 4 bases and J by 15 bases; unmatched bases: 16. The CDR3 sequence is 15 residues long. In germline, CDR1 is SGDLS, CDR2 YYNGEE.

The chain combines TRBV18 with TRBJ1-2; 12 bases fit TRBD1. Trimming at V came to 4 bases and at J to 8 bases, leaving 5 bases not matched to a gene. The CDR3 runs to 14 residues. The germline gives CDR1 KGHSH, CDR2 LQKENI. In DNA form, the CDR3 reads TGTGCCAGCTCACAGGGACAGGGGGCTTCAGGCTACACCTTC. As protein: CASSQGQGASGYTF.

The chain has TRBV9 and TRBJ2-3; 10 positions agree with TRBD2. The CDR3 has 18 residues. The J segment lost 4 bases and the V segment lost 3 bases, leaving 14 bases of the junction unmatched. From germline, CDR1 is SGDLS and CDR2 YYNGEE. The CDR3 coding sequence is TGTGCCAGCAGCGGACTTACGGGACTAGCGTTTCAATCAGATACGCAGTATTTT. Its translation: CASSGLTGLAFQSDTQYF. Full variable domain (missing parts from reference TRBV9 and TRBJ2-3): DSGVTQTPKHLITATGQRVTLRCSPRSGDLSVYWYQQSLDQGLQFLIQYYNGEERAKGNILERFSAQQFPDLHSELNLSSLELGDSALYFCASSGLTGLAFQSDTQYFGPGTRLTVL.

There are a few counts of this clone. The chain is built from TRBV27 and TRBJ2-3, with 7 nucleotides matching TRBD2. The CDR3 is made up of 18 amino acids. The germline V gene encodes CDR1 MNHEY and CDR2 SMNVEV (reference sequence). The trim removed 3 bases at V and 0 bases at J, leaving 12 bases unmatched. CDR3 bases: TGTGCCAGCAGTTTCTTGGGCGCAGCGGGGCCTAGCACAGATACGCAGTATTTT. Translation: CASSFLGAAGPSTDTQYF.

The rearrangement links TRBV6-1 to TRBJ2-1, with D perhaps matching TRBD1 (5 bases). Germline V lookup: CDR1 MNHNS, CDR2 SASEGT. Trimming pared 2 bases from V and 5 bases from J, leaving 10 bases between. This CDR3 is 14 amino acids long. DNA of the CDR3: TGTGCCAGCAGTGAATGGGGCAACCACAATGAGCAGTTCTTC. It translates to CASSEWGNHNEQFF.